The TCR beta chain described here comes from a study of response to subunit inactivated influenza vaccine (dated by TCRdb to between 2017 and 2018). Turning to the overall study: Deep quantitative T cell receptor repertoire profiling was used in the study to track responses to a trivalent subunit inactivated influenza vaccine. Overall study results and their limits: The authors suggested that each seasonal influenza vaccination may recruit only a limited number of new T cells.

Worth noting for this clonotype: What this receptor recognizes is not known. No much larger clonotype is one base removed from it; base qualities were not supplied.

Library method: RT-PCR. The sequencer listed for this sample is Illumina HiSeq 2500. Using fastp trimming at Q25 and MiXCR clonotype assembly, TCRdb reanalyzed the public sequencing data and kept in-frame beta chains. For every CDR3 protein sequence, its rows merge into one entry that carries the most common genes and DNA. The sample table shows roughly 540,000 distinct CDR3 sequences, and roughly 25% are seen once. The ten biggest clones cover approximately 3% of the sample. The CDR3 runs 15 amino acids, cysteine and phenylalanine included. Only CDR3 DNA remains: 45 bases, in frame from the first base. The CDR1 and CDR2 encoded by the germline V gene are SGHDT and YYEEEE. V is cut by 5 bases and J by 10 bases, and the space between the germline ends is 19 bases. Separately, the same data were catalogued under a study of T cells expressing NK-cell markers. As noted in the second study: 5'RACE template switching, by which a universal primer site and unique molecular identifiers were added, was used to make TCR beta cDNA libraries. Three sorted T-cell subsets (CD3+CD56+NKG2C+, CD3+CD56+NKG2C- and CD3+CD56-NKG2C+) from under 10 donors had their TCR beta-chain repertoires profiled. Of the eight sequenced donors, seven were found to be HCMV-seropositive and one was found to be HCMV-seronegative. In several experiments an anti-gammadeltaTCR antibody was added to restrict sorting to alphabetaTCR-expressing T cells. In six donors, the dominant CD3+CD56+NKG2C+ clonotypes were among the top 10 CD8+ clonotypes and accounted for roughly 1.0-8% of CD8+ T cells. Those dominant clonotypes were again the most abundant among CD3+CD56-NKG2C+ cells in a few donors, at about 25-65%. Whether the expanded NKG2C-expressing T cell clones were specific for HCMV antigens remained unclear. All eight donors whose samples were sequenced were randomly selected healthy volunteers, three of them men and five women. HCMV serostatus was determined by detecting HCMV-specific IgG in serum with a commercial ELISA kit. Peripheral blood mononuclear cells were isolated from blood by Ficoll density gradient centrifugation. Using Miltenyi isolation kits, CD4+ and CD8+ T cells were isolated from PBMC through magnetic immunoseparation. cDNA synthesis was primed from the TCR beta constant segment and was followed by two successive PCR amplification steps. Libraries were sequenced as 2 x 150 bp reads on Illumina HiSeq 2000/2500, MiSeq or NextSeq. MIGEC handled demultiplexing of the reads and grouping by UMI, while MiTCR was used to assemble and quantify clonotypes. To exclude erroneous sequences, any TCR cDNA sequence not supported by at least two reads was discarded. The tcR package was used for downstream repertoire analysis, with clonotypes matched between fractions based on CDR3 nucleotide sequence plus V segment. VDJmatch was used to annotate antigen specificity against VDJdb, with one amino acid substitution allowed in CDR3.

The sequencing here drew on CD4+ T cells sorted from PBMCs, taken less than 13 days after vaccination. The V and J segments used are TRBV5-6 and TRBJ1-6; possibly the D gene is TRBD1, per 6 matching bases. The TCR was taken from a man aged 45-65 years who received an inactivated influenza vaccine. Donor details come from another sample of the same person, matched by shared clones. Here is the DNA: TGTGCCAGCAGGGGTACCGGGACATATGGCTCACCCCTCCACTTT. This encodes CASRGTGTYGSPLHF.